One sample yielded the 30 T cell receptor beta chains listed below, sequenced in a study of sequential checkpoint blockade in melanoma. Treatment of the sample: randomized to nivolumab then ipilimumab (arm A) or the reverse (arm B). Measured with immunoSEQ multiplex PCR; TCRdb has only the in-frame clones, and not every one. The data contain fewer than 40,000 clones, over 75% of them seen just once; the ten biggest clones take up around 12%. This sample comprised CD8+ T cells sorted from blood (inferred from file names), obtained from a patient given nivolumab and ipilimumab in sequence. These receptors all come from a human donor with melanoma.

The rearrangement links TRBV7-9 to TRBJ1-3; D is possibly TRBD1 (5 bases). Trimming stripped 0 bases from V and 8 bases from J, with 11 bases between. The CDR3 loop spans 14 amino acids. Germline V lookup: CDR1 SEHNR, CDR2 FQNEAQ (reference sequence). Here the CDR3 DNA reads TGTGCCAGCAGCTTAGCGCTCAGGGTGGACACCATATATTTT. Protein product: CASSLALRVDTIYF.

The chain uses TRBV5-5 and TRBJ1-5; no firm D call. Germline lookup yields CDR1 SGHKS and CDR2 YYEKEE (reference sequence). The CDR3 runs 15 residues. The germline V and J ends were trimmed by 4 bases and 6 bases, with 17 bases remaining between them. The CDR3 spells CASSPYGSFGQPQHF. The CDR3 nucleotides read TGTGCCAGCAGCCCCTACGGGTCGTTCGGTCAGCCCCAGCATTTT.

This chain's CDR3 is CASSSPRLAGGYTQYF. CDR3 DNA: TGTGCCAGCAGCTCCCCTAGACTAGCGGGAGGATATACGCAGTATTTT. This sequence joins TRBV9 and TRBJ2-3; 13 bases fit TRBD2. The V and J ends lost 4 bases and 7 bases, in that order; junction bases with no gene match: 9. In germline, CDR1 is SGDLS, CDR2 YYNGEE. The CDR3 contains 16 residues.

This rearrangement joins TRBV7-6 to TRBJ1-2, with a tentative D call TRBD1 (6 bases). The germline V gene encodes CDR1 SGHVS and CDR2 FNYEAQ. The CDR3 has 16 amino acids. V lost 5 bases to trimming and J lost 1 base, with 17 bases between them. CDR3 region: CASSPVAGHSNYGYTF. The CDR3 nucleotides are TGTGCCAGCAGCCCGGTAGCGGGACACAGTAACTATGGCTACACCTTC.

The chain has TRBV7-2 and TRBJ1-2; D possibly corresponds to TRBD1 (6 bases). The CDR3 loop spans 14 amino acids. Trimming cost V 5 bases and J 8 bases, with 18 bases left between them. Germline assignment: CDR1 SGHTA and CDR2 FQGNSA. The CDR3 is CASSPTGPSDGYTF. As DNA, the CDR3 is TGTGCCAGCAGCCCAACAGGGCCCTCTGACGGCTACACCTTC. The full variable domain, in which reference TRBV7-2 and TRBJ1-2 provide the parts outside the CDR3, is GAGVSQSPSNKVTEKGKDVELRCDPISGHTALYWYRQSLGQGLEFLIYFQGNSAPDKSGLPSDRFSAERTGGSVSTLTIQRTQQEDSAVYLCASSPTGPSDGYTFGSGTRLTVV.

The DNA for the CDR3 is TGTGCCAGCAGCCCGAACCGGGGCTCCTACAATGAGCAGTTCTTC. This encodes CASSPNRGSYNEQFF. The chain employs TRBV27 and TRBJ2-1; TRBD2 is a possible D gene (5 bases). Trimming took 6 bases from V and 0 from J, leaving 12 bases between them. Germline CDR1 reads MNHEY; CDR2 reads SMNVEV (reference sequence). The CDR3 has 15 amino acids.

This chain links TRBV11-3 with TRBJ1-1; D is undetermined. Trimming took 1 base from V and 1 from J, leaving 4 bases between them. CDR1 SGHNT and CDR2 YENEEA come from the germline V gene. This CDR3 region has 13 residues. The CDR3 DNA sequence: TGTGCCAGCAGCTTAGGGCAGAACACTGAAGCTTTCTTT. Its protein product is CASSLGQNTEAFF.

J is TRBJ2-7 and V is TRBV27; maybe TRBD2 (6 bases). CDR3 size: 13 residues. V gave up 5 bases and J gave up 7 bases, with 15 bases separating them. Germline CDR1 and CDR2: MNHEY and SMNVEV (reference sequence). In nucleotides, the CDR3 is TGTGCCAGCAGTCAATATAGCGGTTCGGAGCAGTACGTC. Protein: CASSQYSGSEQYV.

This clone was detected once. The CDR3 reads CASRPGQGETYEQYV. The CDR3 bases are TGTGCCAGCAGGCCAGGACAGGGGGAAACCTACGAGCAGTACGTC. This sequence joins TRBV6-5 and TRBJ2-7; TRBD1 agrees at 10 bases. Per the germline V gene, CDR1 is MNHEY and CDR2 is SVGAGI. The V and J ends lost 6 bases and 2 bases, in that order; junction bases with no gene match: 7. CDR3 length equals 15 residues.

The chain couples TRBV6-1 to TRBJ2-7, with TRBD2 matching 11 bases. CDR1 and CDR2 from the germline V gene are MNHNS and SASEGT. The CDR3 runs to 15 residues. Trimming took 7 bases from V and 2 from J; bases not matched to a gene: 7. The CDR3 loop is CASTTGLAATYEQYF. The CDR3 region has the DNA TGTGCCAGCACCACGGGACTAGCGGCAACCTACGAGCAGTACTTC.

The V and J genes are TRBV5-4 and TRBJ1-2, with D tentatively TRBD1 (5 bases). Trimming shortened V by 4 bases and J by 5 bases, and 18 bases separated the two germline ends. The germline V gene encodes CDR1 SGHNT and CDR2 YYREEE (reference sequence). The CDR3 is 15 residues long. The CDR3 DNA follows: TGTGCCAGCAGCGACGCGGCAGGGCTTTTGTATGGCTACACCTTC. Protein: CASSDAAGLLYGYTF.

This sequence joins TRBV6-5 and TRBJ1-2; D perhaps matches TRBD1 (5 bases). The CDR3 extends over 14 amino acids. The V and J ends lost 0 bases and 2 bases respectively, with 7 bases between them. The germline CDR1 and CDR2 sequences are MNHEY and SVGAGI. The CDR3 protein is CASSYSNRNYGYTF. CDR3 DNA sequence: TGTGCCAGCAGTTACTCTAACAGGAACTATGGCTACACCTTC.

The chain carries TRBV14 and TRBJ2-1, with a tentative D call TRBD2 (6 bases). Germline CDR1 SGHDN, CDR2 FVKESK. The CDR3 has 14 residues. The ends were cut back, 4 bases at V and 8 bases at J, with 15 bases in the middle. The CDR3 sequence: CASSPRRSGDEQFF. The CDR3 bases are TGTGCCAGCAGCCCCAGACGTTCGGGGGATGAGCAGTTCTTC.

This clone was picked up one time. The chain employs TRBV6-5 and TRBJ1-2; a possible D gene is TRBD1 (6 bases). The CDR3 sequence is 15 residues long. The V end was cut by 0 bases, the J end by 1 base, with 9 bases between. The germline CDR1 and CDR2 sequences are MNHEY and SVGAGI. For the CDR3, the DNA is TGTGCCAGCAGTTACTCCGGGACAAGTAACTATGGCTACACCTTC. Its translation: CASSYSGTSNYGYTF.

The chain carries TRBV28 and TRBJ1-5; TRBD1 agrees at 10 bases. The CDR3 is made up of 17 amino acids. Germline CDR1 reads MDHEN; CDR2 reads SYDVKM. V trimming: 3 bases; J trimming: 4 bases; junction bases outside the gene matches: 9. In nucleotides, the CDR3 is TGTGCCAGCAGTTTGGAGAGGGGACAGGGGTGGAATCAGCCCCAGCATTTT. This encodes CASSLERGQGWNQPQHF.

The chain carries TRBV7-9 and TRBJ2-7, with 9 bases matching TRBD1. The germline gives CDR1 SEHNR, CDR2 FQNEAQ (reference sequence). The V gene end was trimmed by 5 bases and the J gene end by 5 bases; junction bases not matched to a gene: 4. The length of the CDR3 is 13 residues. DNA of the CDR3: TGTGCCAGCAGCCTGGACAGGGGCAACGAGCAGTACTTC. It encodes CASSLDRGNEQYF.

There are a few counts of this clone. CDR3 region: CASSLTSGGGGDEQFF. CDR3 DNA sequence: TGTGCCAGCAGCTTAACAAGCGGGGGTGGTGGAGATGAGCAGTTCTTC. The chain employs TRBV7-9 and TRBJ2-1; 8 nucleotides agree with TRBD2. CDR1 is SEHNR and CDR2 is FQNEAQ in the germline V gene (reference sequence). The CDR3 loop spans 16 amino acids. V trimming: 2 bases; J trimming: 8 bases; junction bases outside the gene matches: 11.

The CDR3 DNA is TGTGCCTGCGCTTTTTGGCGGGATAGGACCGGGGAGCTGTTTTTT. The encoded protein is CACAFWRDRTGELFF. The rearrangement uses TRBV19 and TRBJ2-2, with D perhaps TRBD2 (6 bases). Trimming removed 11 bases at V and 5 bases at J, with 21 bases between. The CDR3 has 15 amino acids. Germline values: CDR1 LNHDA, CDR2 SQIVND (reference sequence).

In DNA, the CDR3 is TGTGCCAGCAGCTTAGGGGGGCGGTACGAGCAGTACTTC. It specifies CASSLGGRYEQYF. The chain combines TRBV7-9 with TRBJ2-7, with D perhaps matching TRBD1 (6 bases). V was trimmed by 1 base and J by 4 bases, leaving 8 bases between them. The CDR3 is 13 amino acids. Germline values: CDR1 SEHNR, CDR2 FQNEAQ (reference sequence).

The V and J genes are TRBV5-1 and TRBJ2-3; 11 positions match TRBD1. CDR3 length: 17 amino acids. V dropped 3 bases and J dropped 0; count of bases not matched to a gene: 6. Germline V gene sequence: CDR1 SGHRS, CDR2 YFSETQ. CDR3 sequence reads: CASSYTGTGGSTDTQYF. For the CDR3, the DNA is TGCGCCAGCAGCTACACCGGGACAGGGGGAAGCACAGATACGCAGTATTTT.

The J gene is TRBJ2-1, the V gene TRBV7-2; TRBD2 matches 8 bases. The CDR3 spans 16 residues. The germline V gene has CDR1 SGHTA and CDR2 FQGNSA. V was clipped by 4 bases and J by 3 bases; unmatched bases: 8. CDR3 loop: CASSSYAGGVYNEQFF. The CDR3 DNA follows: TGTGCCAGCAGCTCGTACGCGGGAGGAGTCTACAATGAGCAGTTCTTC.

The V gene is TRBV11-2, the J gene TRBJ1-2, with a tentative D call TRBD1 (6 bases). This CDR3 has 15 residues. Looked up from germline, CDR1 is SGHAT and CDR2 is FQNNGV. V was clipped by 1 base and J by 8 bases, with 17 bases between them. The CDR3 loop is CASSLGSTNRDGYTF. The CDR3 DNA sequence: TGTGCCAGCAGCTTAGGTAGCACGAACAGGGACGGCTACACCTTC.

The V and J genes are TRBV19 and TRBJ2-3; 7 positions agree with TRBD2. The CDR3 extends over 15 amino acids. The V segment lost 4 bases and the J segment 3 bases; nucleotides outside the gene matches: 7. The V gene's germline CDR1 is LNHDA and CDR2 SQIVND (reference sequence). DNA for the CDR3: TGTGCCAGTAGTACATCAGCGGGGCCGACAGATACGCAGTATTTT. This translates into CASSTSAGPTDTQYF.

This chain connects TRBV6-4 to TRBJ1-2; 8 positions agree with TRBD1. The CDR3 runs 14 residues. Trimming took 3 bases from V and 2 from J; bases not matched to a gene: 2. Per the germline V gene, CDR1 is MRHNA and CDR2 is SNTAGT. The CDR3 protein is CASSETGDNYGYTF. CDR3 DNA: TGTGCCAGCAGTGAGACAGGGGACAACTATGGCTACACCTTC.

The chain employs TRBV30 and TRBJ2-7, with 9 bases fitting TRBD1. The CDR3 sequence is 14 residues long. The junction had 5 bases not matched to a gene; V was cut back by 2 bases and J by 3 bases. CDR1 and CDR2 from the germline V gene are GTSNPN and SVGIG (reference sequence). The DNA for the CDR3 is TGTGCCTGGAGTTCCGGGACAGGGTTCTACGAGCAGTACTTC. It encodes CAWSSGTGFYEQYF.

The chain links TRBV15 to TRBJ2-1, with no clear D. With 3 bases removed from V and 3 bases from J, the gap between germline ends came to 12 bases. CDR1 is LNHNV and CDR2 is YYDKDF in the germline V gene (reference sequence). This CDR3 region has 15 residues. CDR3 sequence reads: CATSSVRQNYNEQFF. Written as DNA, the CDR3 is TGTGCCACCAGCAGTGTCAGACAAAACTACAATGAGCAGTTCTTC. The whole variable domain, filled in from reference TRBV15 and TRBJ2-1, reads DAMVIQNPRYQVTQFGKPVTLSCSQTLNHNVMYWYQQKSSQAPKLLFHYYDKDFNNEADTPDNFQSRRPNTSFCFLDIRSPGLGDTAMYLCATSSVRQNYNEQFFGPGTRLTVL.

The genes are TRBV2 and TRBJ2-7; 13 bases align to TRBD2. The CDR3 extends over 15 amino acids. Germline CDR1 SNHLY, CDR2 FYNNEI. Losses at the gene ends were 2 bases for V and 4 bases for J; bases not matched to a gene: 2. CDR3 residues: CASSERTSGSYEQYV. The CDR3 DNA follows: TGTGCCAGCAGTGAAAGGACTAGCGGGAGTTACGAGCAGTACGTC.

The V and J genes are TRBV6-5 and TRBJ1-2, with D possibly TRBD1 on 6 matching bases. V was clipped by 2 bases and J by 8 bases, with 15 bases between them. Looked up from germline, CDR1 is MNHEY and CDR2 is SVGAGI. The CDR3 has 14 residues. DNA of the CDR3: TGTGCCAGCAGTTACACGGGGGGCGCGGCAGGCTACACCTTC. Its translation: CASSYTGGAAGYTF.

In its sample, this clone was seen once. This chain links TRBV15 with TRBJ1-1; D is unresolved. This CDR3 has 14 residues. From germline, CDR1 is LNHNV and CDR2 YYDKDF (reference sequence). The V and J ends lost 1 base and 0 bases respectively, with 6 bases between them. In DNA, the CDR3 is TGTGCCACCAGCAGAGGACAACTGAACACTGAAGCTTTCTTT. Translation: CATSRGQLNTEAFF. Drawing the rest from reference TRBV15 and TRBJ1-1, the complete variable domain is DAMVIQNPRYQVTQFGKPVTLSCSQTLNHNVMYWYQQKSSQAPKLLFHYYDKDFNNEADTPDNFQSRRPNTSFCFLDIRSPGLGDTAMYLCATSRGQLNTEAFFGQGTRLTVV.

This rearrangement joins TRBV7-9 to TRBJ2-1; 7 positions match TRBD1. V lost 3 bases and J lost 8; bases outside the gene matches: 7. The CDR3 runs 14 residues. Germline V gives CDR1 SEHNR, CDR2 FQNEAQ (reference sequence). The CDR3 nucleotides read TGTGCCAGCAGCTTCGGACAGGCCACGGATGAGCAGTTCTTC. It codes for CASSFGQATDEQFF. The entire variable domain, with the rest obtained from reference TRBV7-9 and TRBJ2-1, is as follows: DTGVSQNPRHKITKRGQNVTFRCDPISEHNRLYWYRQTLGQGPEFLTYFQNEAQLEKSRLLSDRFSAERPKGSFSTLEIQRTEQGDSAMYLCASSFGQATDEQFFGPGTRLTVL.